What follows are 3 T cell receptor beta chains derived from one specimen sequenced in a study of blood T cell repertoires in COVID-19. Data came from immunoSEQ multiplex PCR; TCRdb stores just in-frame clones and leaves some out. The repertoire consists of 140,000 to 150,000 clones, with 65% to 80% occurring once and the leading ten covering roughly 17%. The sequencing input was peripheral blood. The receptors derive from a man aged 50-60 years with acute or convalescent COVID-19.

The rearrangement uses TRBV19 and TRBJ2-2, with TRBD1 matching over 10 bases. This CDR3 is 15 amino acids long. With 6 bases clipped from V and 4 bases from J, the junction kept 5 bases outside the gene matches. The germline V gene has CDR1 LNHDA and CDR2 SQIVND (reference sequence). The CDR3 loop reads CASRRQGAPTGELFF. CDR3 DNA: TGTGCCAGTAGACGACAGGGGGCGCCCACCGGGGAGCTGTTTTTT.

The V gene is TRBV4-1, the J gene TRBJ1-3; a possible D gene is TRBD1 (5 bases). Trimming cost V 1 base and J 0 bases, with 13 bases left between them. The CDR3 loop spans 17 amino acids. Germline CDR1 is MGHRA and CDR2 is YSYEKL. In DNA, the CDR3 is TGCGCCAGCAGCCAAGTGGAGGGGATTAGCTCTGGAAACACCATATATTTT. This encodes CASSQVEGISSGNTIYF.

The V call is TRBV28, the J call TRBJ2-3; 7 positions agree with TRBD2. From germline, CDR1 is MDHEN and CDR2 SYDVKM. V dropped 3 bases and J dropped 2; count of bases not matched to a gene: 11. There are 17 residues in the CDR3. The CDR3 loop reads CASSFSRSGEYTDTQYF. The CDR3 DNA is TGTGCCAGCAGTTTTTCTCGGAGCGGGGAATACACAGATACGCAGTATTTT.